The sample holds a few counts of the clone carrying this TCR beta chain. The CDR3 runs 15 residues. Germline CDR1 SGHDN, CDR2 FVKESK. V shed 1 base, J shed 7 bases, and the junction held 4 bases outside the gene matches. The data derive from a study of blood T cell repertoires in COVID-19. In the study overall: COVID-19 samples from acute and convalescent phases originated in the United States, Italy and Spain. From T cells, B-cell-depleted T cells, or PBMCs came the material, which was cDNA or gDNA.

Sequenced by immunoSEQ multiplex PCR; TCRdb stores in-frame clones only, minus some. The sample shows 150,000 or so clones, roughly nine tenths of them seen only once. The V call is TRBV14, the J call TRBJ1-6; TRBD1 aligns across 7 bases. Sequencing was done on a sample of peripheral blood. The TCR originated in a woman in her 70s with acute or convalescent COVID-19. CDR3 region: CASSQASGGNSPLHF. The CDR3 DNA is TGTGCCAGCAGCCAAGCCTCAGGGGGAAATTCACCCCTCCACTTT.